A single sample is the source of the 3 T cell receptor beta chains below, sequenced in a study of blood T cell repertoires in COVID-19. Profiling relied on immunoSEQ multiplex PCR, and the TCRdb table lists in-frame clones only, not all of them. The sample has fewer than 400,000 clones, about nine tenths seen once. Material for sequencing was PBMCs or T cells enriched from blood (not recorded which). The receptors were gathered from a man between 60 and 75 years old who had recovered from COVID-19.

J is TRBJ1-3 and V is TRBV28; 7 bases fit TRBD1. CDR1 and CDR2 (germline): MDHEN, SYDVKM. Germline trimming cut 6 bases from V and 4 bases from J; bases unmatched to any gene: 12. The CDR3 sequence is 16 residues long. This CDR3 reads CASSQPRTGAGNTIYF. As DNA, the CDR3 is TGTGCCAGCAGCCAACCACGGACAGGTGCAGGAAACACCATATATTTT.

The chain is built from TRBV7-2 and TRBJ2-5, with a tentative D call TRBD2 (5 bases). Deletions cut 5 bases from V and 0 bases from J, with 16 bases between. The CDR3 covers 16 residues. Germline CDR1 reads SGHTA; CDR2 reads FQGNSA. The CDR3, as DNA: TGTGCCAGCAGCGTACAACGCCGGACTGACCAAGAGACCCAGTACTTC. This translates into CASSVQRRTDQETQYF. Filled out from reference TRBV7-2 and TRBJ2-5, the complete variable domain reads GAGVSQSPSNKVTEKGKDVELRCDPISGHTALYWYRQSLGQGLEFLIYFQGNSAPDKSGLPSDRFSAERTGGSVSTLTIQRTQQEDSAVYLCASSVQRRTDQETQYFGPGTRLLVL.

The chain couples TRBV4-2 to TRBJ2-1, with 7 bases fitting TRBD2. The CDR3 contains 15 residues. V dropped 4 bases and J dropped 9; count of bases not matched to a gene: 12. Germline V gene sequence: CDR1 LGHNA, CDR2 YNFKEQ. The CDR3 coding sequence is TGTGCCAGCAGCCCCCTAGGCGGGGGATGGGGTGAGCAGTTCTTC. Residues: CASSPLGGGWGEQFF.